The 22 T cell receptor beta chains listed next were all sequenced from one sample in a study of T-cell memory formation after mild COVID-19 (dated by TCRdb to 2020 to 2022). Library method: 5' RACE. Data came from an Illumina NovaSeq 6000. TCRdb reanalyzed the raw reads on its own, using fastp at Q25 for trimming and MiXCR for clone calling, and kept in-frame beta chains. Every entry covers one CDR3 protein and lists the most common genes and DNA from its rows. The sample contains about 410,000 distinct CDR3 sequences, about 22% of them found a single time. Jointly, the top ten make up around 12% of the sample. The sample comprised PBMCs or a T cell subset sorted from them (not recorded which). All receptors derive from an adult woman who had mild COVID-19 (a few samples of this study predate the infection). The sample titles of this study are shuffled in the database, so cell type and time point are left out; the donor was told from shared clones.

This clonotype was observed a few times. The chain recombines TRBV6-5 with TRBJ2-5; 8 bases align to TRBD1. V was pared by 8 bases and J by 8 bases, with 16 bases of the junction left unmatched. The CDR3 contains 15 residues. Germline V gene sequence: CDR1 MNHEY, CDR2 SVGAGI. The CDR3 region is CASLPVHTGGGTQYF. The CDR3 DNA is TGTGCCAGCCTACCGGTTCATACAGGGGGAGGAACCCAGTACTTC.

This clonotype was seen a few times. The gene calls are TRBV7-9 and TRBJ2-5; no clear D. The CDR3 consists of 14 residues. V was shortened by 5 bases and J by 1 base, with 11 bases between the two germline ends. Per the germline V gene, CDR1 is SEHNR and CDR2 is FQNEAQ (reference sequence). This CDR3 is CASSKKWGQETQYF. As DNA, the CDR3 is TGTGCCAGCAGCAAAAAGTGGGGCCAAGAGACCCAGTACTTC. Full variable domain (outside the CDR3, taken from reference TRBV7-9 and TRBJ2-5): DTGVSQNPRHKITKRGQNVTFRCDPISEHNRLYWYRQTLGQGPEFLTYFQNEAQLEKSRLLSDRFSAERPKGSFSTLEIQRTEQGDSAMYLCASSKKWGQETQYFGPGTRLLVL.

The chain carries TRBV30 and TRBJ2-7, with 9 bases matching TRBD1. The CDR3 sequence is 17 residues long. Trimming at V came to 3 bases and at J to 1 base, leaving 13 bases not matched to a gene. Per the germline V gene, CDR1 is GTSNPN and CDR2 is SVGIG (reference sequence). The CDR3 DNA reads TGTGCCTGGAGCTCGACAGGGGGTCTTCTGAGATCCTACGAGCAGTACTTC. Encoded protein: CAWSSTGGLLRSYEQYF. The whole variable domain, remainder taken from reference TRBV30 and TRBJ2-7, is SQTIHQWPATLVQPVGSPLSLECTVEGTSNPNLYWYRQAAGRGLQLLFYSVGIGQISSEVPQNLSASRPQDRQFILSSKKLLLSDSGFYLCAWSSTGGLLRSYEQYFGPGTRLTVT.

This clonotype was observed a few times. V is TRBV12-3 or TRBV12-4 and J is TRBJ2-1; the D gene could be TRBD1 or TRBD2 (5 bases each). The V gene lost 8 bases and the J gene lost 8 bases, with 10 bases spanning the gap. The CDR3 is 11 residues long. The DNA for the CDR3 is TGTGCCAGCCGCCGAGGGGATGAGCAGTTCTTC. It translates to CASRRGDEQFF.

This clonotype was picked up a small number of times. The gene calls are TRBV6-6 and TRBJ2-1; TRBD2 matches at 9 bases. From germline, CDR1 is MNHNY and CDR2 SVGAGI (reference sequence). V gave up 4 bases and J gave up 9 bases; unmatched junction bases: 4. This CDR3 region has 13 residues. The CDR3 loop is CASSSGGRAEQFF. In nucleotides, the CDR3 is TGTGCCAGCAGTTCAGGCGGGAGGGCTGAGCAGTTCTTC.

The rearrangement joins TRBV7-9 to TRBJ1-2; D is ambiguous. V was shortened by 4 bases and J by 6 bases, with 15 bases between the two germline ends. From germline, CDR1 is SEHNR and CDR2 FQNEAQ (reference sequence). The CDR3 is 14 amino acids. Here the CDR3 DNA reads TGTGCCAGCAGCTCCGAATCTTGGATGGATGGCTACACCTTC. As protein: CASSSESWMDGYTF.

Only a few counts were recorded for this clonotype. The chain is built from TRBV6-2 or TRBV6-3 and TRBJ2-5; TRBD2 aligns across 7 bases. V was clipped by 2 bases and J by 1 base; unmatched bases: 4. Per germline, CDR1 MNHEY and CDR2 SVGEGT. This CDR3 is 15 amino acids long. CDR3 protein: CASSYLASGQETQYF. Written as DNA, the CDR3 is TGTGCCAGCAGTTACCTGGCTAGCGGCCAAGAGACCCAGTACTTC.

This clonotype was counted a few times. The chain joins TRBV5-1 to TRBJ1-1; D gene uncertain. This CDR3 has 15 residues. Germline-derived CDR1 and CDR2 are SGHRS and YFSETQ. V lost 0 bases to trimming and J lost 4 bases, with 13 bases between them. CDR3 sequence reads: CASSLERRAPTEAFF. The CDR3 DNA sequence: TGCGCCAGCAGCTTGGAGAGGCGGGCCCCCACTGAAGCTTTCTTT. The entire variable domain, with the rest obtained from reference TRBV5-1 and TRBJ1-1, is as follows: KAGVTQTPRYLIKTRGQQVTLSCSPISGHRSVSWYQQTPGQGLQFLFEYFSETQRNKGNFPGRFSGRQFSNSRSEMNVSTLELGDSALYLCASSLERRAPTEAFFGQGTRLTVV.

V gene TRBV14 combines with J gene TRBJ1-2, with 8 positions matching TRBD1. The CDR3 totals 15 residues. Losses at the gene ends were 2 bases for V and 4 bases for J; bases not matched to a gene: 6. Looked up from germline, CDR1 is SGHDN and CDR2 is FVKESK. CDR3 nucleotide sequence: TGTGCCAGCAGCCAAAGACAGGGGACCCTCTATGGCTACACCTTC. Protein sequence: CASSQRQGTLYGYTF. Combining the CDR3 with reference TRBV14 and TRBJ1-2 gives the whole variable domain EAGVTQFPSHSVIEKGQTVTLRCDPISGHDNLYWYRRVMGKEIKFLLHFVKESKQDESGMPNNRFLAERTGGTYSTLKVQPAELEDSGVYFCASSQRQGTLYGYTFGSGTRLTVV.

This clonotype was detected a few times. The chain links TRBV9 to TRBJ2-7; 8 nucleotides align to TRBD1. V was clipped by 1 base and J by 7 bases; unmatched bases: 10. Germline V CDR1 and CDR2: SGDLS, YYNGEE. This CDR3 contains 15 residues. CDR3 sequence (DNA): TGTGCCAGCAGCGTAAATGCAGGGGGCTCGGGGGAGCAGTACTTC. Residues: CASSVNAGGSGEQYF.

CDR3 sequence (DNA): TGTGCCAGCAGCTTCTCGATGCCACAGGGGGCTAATTCACCCCTCCACTTT. This gives the protein CASSFSMPQGANSPLHF. This chain links TRBV5-5 with TRBJ1-6; 9 positions match TRBD1. Germline V gives CDR1 SGHKS, CDR2 YYEKEE (reference sequence). The V segment lost 2 bases and the J segment 6 bases; nucleotides outside the gene matches: 9. This CDR3 spans 17 amino acids.

There are a few counts of this clonotype. The J gene is TRBJ2-3, the V gene TRBV7-6; 8 nucleotides line up with TRBD2. J gave up 3 bases and V 5 bases, and 10 bases lay outside the gene matches. The CDR3 loop spans 16 amino acids. Germline V CDR1 and CDR2: SGHVS, FNYEAQ. For the CDR3, the DNA is TGTGCCAGCAGCACCGCGGGGGGATTTCGGACAGATACGCAGTATTTT. Amino acids: CASSTAGGFRTDTQYF.

This clonotype was counted many times. This chain links TRBV7-2 with TRBJ1-2, with 8 bases matching TRBD1. Germline CDR1 and CDR2: SGHTA and FQGNSA. V trimming: 1 base; J trimming: 7 bases; junction bases outside the gene matches: 8. This CDR3 region has 15 residues. The CDR3 sequence is CASSLGTGLVGGYTF. CDR3 DNA: TGTGCCAGCAGCTTAGGGACAGGGTTAGTAGGTGGCTACACCTTC.

The rearrangement joins TRBV29-1 to TRBJ2-5; 8 bases align to TRBD1. The CDR3 has 14 amino acids. V shed 0 bases and J 5 bases; nucleotides not matched to a gene: 5. Germline loops: CDR1 SQVTM, CDR2 ANQGSEA. CDR3 in DNA: TGCAGCGTTGAAGACCGGACAGGGTCGGAGACCCAGTACTTC. Amino acid sequence: CSVEDRTGSETQYF.

This clonotype was counted only a few times. The chain joins TRBV15 to TRBJ2-4; D is uncertain. The CDR3 covers 13 residues. V was cut by 6 bases and J by 3 bases, with 9 bases left in between. CDR1 and CDR2 (germline): LNHNV, YYDKDF (reference sequence). This chain's CDR3 is CATRADGKNIQYF. The CDR3, as DNA: TGTGCCACCAGGGCCGATGGCAAAAACATTCAGTACTTC.

This rearrangement joins TRBV6-1 to TRBJ2-7; D assignment may be TRBD1 or TRBD2 (5 bases each). Germline V gene lookup returns CDR1 MNHNS and CDR2 SASEGT. V lost 4 bases and J lost 3, with 16 bases in between. The CDR3 is 15 amino acids. CDR3 sequence reads: CASSASMQGVYEQYF. The DNA for the CDR3 is TGTGCCAGCAGTGCCTCGATGCAGGGAGTCTACGAGCAGTACTTC.

In its sample, this clonotype was seen a few times. The J gene is TRBJ2-7, the V gene TRBV10-3, with 11 positions matching TRBD1. Per germline, CDR1 ENHRY and CDR2 SYGVKD. Trimming at V came to 7 bases and at J to 5 bases, leaving 10 bases not matched to a gene. The CDR3 is made up of 15 amino acids. CDR3 sequence: CAITPSGTGGNEQYF. CDR3 coding DNA: TGTGCCATCACCCCCTCCGGGACAGGGGGGAACGAGCAGTACTTC.

The rearrangement joins TRBV2 to TRBJ2-7, with D tentatively TRBD1 (6 bases). The CDR3 contains 15 residues. The V end was cut by 5 bases, the J end by 4 bases, with 18 bases between. Germline values: CDR1 SNHLY, CDR2 FYNNEI. DNA for the CDR3: TGTGCCAGCAGTTCCACAGGGAAGAGAGGGTACGAGCAGTACTTC. Its translation is CASSSTGKRGYEQYF.

The genes are TRBV7-9 and TRBJ2-3; no definite D call. Trimming cost V 5 bases and J 1 base, with 7 bases left between them. The germline gives CDR1 SEHNR, CDR2 FQNEAQ (reference sequence). The CDR3 covers 13 residues. The CDR3 loop is CASSSIGTDTQYF. CDR3 in DNA: TGTGCCAGCAGCAGCATTGGCACAGATACGCAGTATTTT.

The V call is TRBV20-1, the J call TRBJ2-7; maybe TRBD1 (6 bases). V shed 6 bases and J shed 3 bases, with 15 bases lying between them. This CDR3 spans 13 amino acids. Germline loops: CDR1 DFQATT, CDR2 SNEGSKA (reference sequence). The CDR3 reads CSARTVDYYEQYF. The CDR3 nucleotides read TGCAGTGCGAGGACAGTGGATTACTACGAGCAGTACTTC.

This clonotype was seen only a few times. This rearrangement joins TRBV4-2 to TRBJ2-2, with D perhaps matching TRBD2 (6 bases). Germline V gene data show CDR1 as LGHNA and CDR2 as YNFKEQ. The CDR3 consists of 16 residues. The V end was cut by 1 base, the J end by 6 bases, with 15 bases between. The CDR3 spells CASSQAFGGESGELFF. CDR3 DNA sequence: TGTGCCAGCAGCCAAGCCTTCGGGGGAGAATCCGGGGAGCTGTTTTTT.

This chain links TRBV19 with TRBJ2-7; the match to TRBD2 covers 9 bases. The germline V gene encodes CDR1 LNHDA and CDR2 SQIVND (reference sequence). Unmatched junction bases numbered 3, after V lost 8 bases and J lost 4 bases. The CDR3 contains 12 residues. CDR3 residues: CASGSGSYEQYF. For the CDR3, the DNA is TGTGCCAGTGGTAGCGGGAGTTACGAGCAGTACTTC. Full variable domain (rest looked up from reference TRBV19 and TRBJ2-7): DGGITQSPKYLFRKEGQNVTLSCEQNLNHDAMYWYRQDPGQGLRLIYYSQIVNDFQKGDIAEGYSVSREKKESFPLTVTSAQKNPTAFYLCASGSGSYEQYFGPGTRLTVT.